Detailed here is one T cell receptor (beta chain). The specificity of this receptor is unknown. It has no much larger one-base neighbor in the sample; base qualities were not kept. This sample stems from a study of persistence of HIV-infected CD4 T cells (dated by TCRdb to 2019 to 2021). Regarding the study in general: The study isolated CMV- and HIV-1 Gag-responding CD4+ T cells from ART-treated individuals to examine antigen-driven clonal expansion of HIV-1-infected cells. The clonality of all cells in each sorted population was assessed by TCRbeta sequencing, whereas the clonality of infected cells was assessed by proviral sequencing. The median time participants had been on suppressive ART was under 10 years. In the cross-participant TCR cluster analysis, fewer than 10 participants were included for CMV and roughly 7 participants were included for Gag. Apart from a couple of participants who underwent leukapheresis at a single time point, peripheral blood samples of up to about 180 mL were collected from participants at multiple time points. Study-level results and caveats: TCRbeta richness in CMV- and Gag-responding cells was significantly lower than in anti-CD3/anti-CD28-responding cells; CMV-responding cells had higher oligoclonality than CD3/CD28-stimulated and Gag-responding cells. Antigen-responding cells were enriched for degenerate expanded CDR3beta sequences, which suggests convergent selection of CD4+ responses to CMV and Gag. Within the same sorted populations, TCR oligoclonality correlated with proviral oligoclonality. Only a small number of individuals took part in the study, and only a limited range of antigens was tested. Bulk TCR analyses could not be limited to the rare CMV-responding cells that actually contained HIV-1 proviruses.

The intended sense of this specimen's treatment or condition label: suppressive antiretroviral therapy. Lysates of CMV-infected fibroblasts were used at about 10 ug/mL for cell stimulation. Memory CD4+ T cells that did not respond, being CD40L-negative, CD69-negative and CD45RO-high, were sorted as memory populations depleted of antigen-responding cells. Participants were HIV-1-infected adults who started suppressive ART during chronic infection. For at least 4 years, the participants' plasma HIV-1 RNA had been undetectable, below 50 copies/mL. To be included, participants needed a CD4+ T cell count above 400 cells/uL and a positive CMV serology. Before stimulation, PBMCs were isolated using density centrifugation and then depleted of CD8+ T cells. Stimulation of CD8-depleted PBMCs was carried out for around 19 hours with anti-CD28/CD49d costimulation, CD40-blocking antibody and enfuvirtide, to prevent new infections. Cell sorting was performed on a Beckman Coulter MoFlo Legacy or XDP sorter, and dead cells were excluded with propidium iodide. Genomic DNA was extracted with the QIAamp DNA Mini Kit for samples above one million cells, otherwise with the Quick-DNA Microprep Kit.

The immunoSEQ hsTCRB assay version 4 in survey mode was used to sequence TCRbeta repertoires from genomic DNA. Genomic DNA was diluted to roughly 9.5 ng/uL, using up to roughly 1 ug per sample for TCRbeta sequencing. In the original analysis: Analysis of the TCRbeta data was done in ImmunoSeq Analyzer 3.0, and diversity was computed on productive nucleotide rearrangements. Using the Immunarch R package, the improved Chao index served to estimate lower-bound TCR diversity and the Gini coefficient served to estimate clonality. Different nucleotide rearrangements encoding the same CDR3beta amino acid sequence were treated as distinct clonotypes. Differential abundance analysis found TCRbeta sequences that were significantly enriched in antigen-responding cells compared with anti-CD3/anti-CD28-activated cells. Using predicted peptide-MHC specificity as the basis, GLIPH2 grouped TCRs into clusters, both for each participant individually and for the merged data sets that combined participants. TCRdb mirrors the immuneACCESS table, restricted to in-frame sequences. Some clones are absent from its copies; in checked studies, under half trace to an unresolved V gene, and the reason for the others is unknown. V and J calls and clone size are given by that table; D and trimming were obtained from the DNA. The sample table lists 25,000 to 30,000 clones, around four fifths of them with a count of one. The top ten constitute 0.75% to 0.9% of the sample.

The source material was CD4+ T cells sorted from PBMCs after approximately 18-hour stimulation, sampled from a patient who received antiretroviral therapy. The sample's cell subset or site label, in plain terms: CD40L-CD69- CD45RO-high memory CD4 T cells not responding to CMV lysate. This receptor was identified in an adult woman with HIV who was CMV-seropositive.

CDR3 reads: CASSSDRGLGNEQFF. The DNA is as follows: TGTGCCAGCAGTTCTGACAGGGGGCTCGGTAATGAGCAGTTCTTC. This chain joins TRBV2 to TRBJ2-1, and 10 bases in between align with TRBD1. Its CDR3 holds 15 amino acids, cysteine through phenylalanine. Only CDR3 DNA remains: 45 bases, in frame from the first base. V has 5 bases trimmed and J has 7 bases trimmed; junction bases matching no gene number 8. CDR1 and CDR2 are drawn from the germline V gene: SNHLY, FYNNEI.